The source of this TCR beta chain is a study of CD8 T cells in Susac syndrome. Germline lookup yields CDR1 MGHDK and CDR2 SYGVNS. Trimming removed 6 bases at V and 7 bases at J, with 9 bases between. CDR3 length: 12 residues. This clonotype was observed a single time. Random hexamers primed reverse transcription of 0.5 to 1 ug RNA. TCRdb re-derived calls from the immunoSEQ multiplex PCR reads in MiXCR, one entry per CDR3 protein. The repertoire holds fewer than 300,000 distinct CDR3 sequences, with about 85% as singletons. The rearrangement joins TRBV25-1 to TRBJ2-2; D is possibly TRBD1 (5 bases). The source is a human donor with multiple sclerosis. Sequencing was carried out using CD8+ T cells from PBMCs. For the CDR3, the DNA is TGTGCCAGCAGCACGACAGTCGGGGAGCTGTTTTTT. Translation gives CASSTTVGELFF.